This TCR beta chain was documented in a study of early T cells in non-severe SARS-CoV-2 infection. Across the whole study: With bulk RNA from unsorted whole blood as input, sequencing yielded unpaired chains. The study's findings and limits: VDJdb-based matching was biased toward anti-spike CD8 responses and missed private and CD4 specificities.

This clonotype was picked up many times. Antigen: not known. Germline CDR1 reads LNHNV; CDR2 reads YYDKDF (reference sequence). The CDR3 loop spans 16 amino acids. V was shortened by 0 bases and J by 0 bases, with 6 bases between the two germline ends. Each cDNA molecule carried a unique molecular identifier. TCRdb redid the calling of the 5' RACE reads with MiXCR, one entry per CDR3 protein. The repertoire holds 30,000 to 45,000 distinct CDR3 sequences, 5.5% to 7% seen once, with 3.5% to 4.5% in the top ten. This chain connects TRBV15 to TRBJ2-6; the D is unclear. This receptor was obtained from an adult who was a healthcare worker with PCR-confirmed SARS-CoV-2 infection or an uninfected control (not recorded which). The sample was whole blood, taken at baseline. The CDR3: CATSRDWDSGANVLTF. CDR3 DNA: TGTGCCACCAGCAGAGATTGGGACTCTGGGGCCAACGTCCTGACTTTC.